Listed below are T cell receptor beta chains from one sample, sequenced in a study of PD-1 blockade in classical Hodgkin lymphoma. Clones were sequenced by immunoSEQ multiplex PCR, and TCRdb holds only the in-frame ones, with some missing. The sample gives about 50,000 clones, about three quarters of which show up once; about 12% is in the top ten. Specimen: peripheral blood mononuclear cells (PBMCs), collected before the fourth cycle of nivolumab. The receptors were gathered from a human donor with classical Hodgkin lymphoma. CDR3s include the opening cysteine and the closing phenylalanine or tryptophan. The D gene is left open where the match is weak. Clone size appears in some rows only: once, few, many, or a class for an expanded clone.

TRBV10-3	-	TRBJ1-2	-	TGTGCCATCAGTGAGGAACAATATGGCTACACCTTC	CAISEEQYGYTF
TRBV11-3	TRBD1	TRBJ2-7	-	TGTGCCAGCAGCTCACGGATGGACAGGCAGAATTTCTACGAGCAGTACTTC	CASSSRMDRQNFYEQYF
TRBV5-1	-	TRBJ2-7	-	TGCGCCAGCAGCGCGCGAGGGGACGAGCAGTACTTC	CASSARGDEQYF
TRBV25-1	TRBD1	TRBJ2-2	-	TGTGCCAGCAGCCCACAGGGACAGGGCTCCGGGGAGCTGTTTTTT	CASSPQGQGSGELFF
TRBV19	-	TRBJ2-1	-	TGTGCCAGTAGTAGGGCTAGCCGCGGCGATGAGCAGTTCTTC	CASSRASRGDEQFF
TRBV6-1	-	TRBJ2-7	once	TGTGCCAGCAGAGCCCTAGCGACCAACTGGCAGCAGTACTTC	CASRALATNWQQYF
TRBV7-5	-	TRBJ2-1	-	TGTGCCGGAAACAATGAGCAGTTCTTC	CAGNNEQFF
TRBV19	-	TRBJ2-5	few	TGTGCCAGTAGTATCTGGGGCAAAGGGGGAGAGACCCAGTACTTC	CASSIWGKGGETQYF
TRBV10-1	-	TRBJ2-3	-	TGCGCCAGCTCTGGGGGGACGGCTAGCACAGATACGCAGTATTTT	CASSGGTASTDTQYF
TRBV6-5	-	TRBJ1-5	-	TGTGCCAGCATCCCCGGGAGTTATAGCAATCAGCCCCAGCATTTT	CASIPGSYSNQPQHF
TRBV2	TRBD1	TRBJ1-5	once	TGTGCCAGAGGACAGGAGAATCAGCCCCAGCATTTT	CARGQENQPQHF
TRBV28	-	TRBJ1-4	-	TGTGCCAGCAGTTTCATGGGGGGCGAAAAACTGTTTTTT	CASSFMGGEKLFF
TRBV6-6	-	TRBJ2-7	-	TGTGCCAGCAGTTACGGGGGCTCCTACGAGCAGTACTTC	CASSYGGSYEQYF
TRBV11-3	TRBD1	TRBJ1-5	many	TGTGCCAGCAGCCCAGGGGGGAGCAATCAGCCCCAGCATTTT	CASSPGGSNQPQHF